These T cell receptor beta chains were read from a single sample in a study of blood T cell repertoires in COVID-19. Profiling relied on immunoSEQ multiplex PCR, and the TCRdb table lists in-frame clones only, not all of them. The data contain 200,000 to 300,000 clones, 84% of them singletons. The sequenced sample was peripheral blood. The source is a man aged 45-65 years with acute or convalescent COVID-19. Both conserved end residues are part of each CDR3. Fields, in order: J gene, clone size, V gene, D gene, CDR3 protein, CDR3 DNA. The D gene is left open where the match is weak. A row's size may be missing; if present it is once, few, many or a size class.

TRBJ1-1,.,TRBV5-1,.,CASQDRNTEAFF,TGCGCCAGTCAAGACAGGAACACTGAAGCTTTCTTT
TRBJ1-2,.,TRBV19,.,CASSTSVVDIYGYTF,TGTGCCAGTAGTACTTCCGTGGTGGACATCTATGGCTACACCTTC
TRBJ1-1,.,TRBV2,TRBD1,CARMDHQGAAEAFF,TGTGCCAGGATGGACCATCAGGGGGCTGCAGAAGCTTTCTTT
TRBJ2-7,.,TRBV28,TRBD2,CASSLISSGRHEQYF,TGTGCCAGCAGTTTAATCTCTAGCGGGAGGCACGAGCAGTACTTC
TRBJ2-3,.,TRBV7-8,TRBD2,CASRTSGGGTTDTQYF,TGTGCCAGCAGGACTAGCGGGGGGGGGACCACAGATACGCAGTATTTT
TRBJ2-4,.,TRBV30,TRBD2,CAWSYGTSGTLAKNIQYF,TGTGCCTGGAGCTACGGGACTAGCGGGACCCTAGCCAAAAACATTCAGTACTTC
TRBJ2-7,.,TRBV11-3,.,CASSFLSGEPQYF,TGTGCCAGCAGCTTTCTATCAGGGGAGCCTCAGTACTTC
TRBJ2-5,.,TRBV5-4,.,CASSLGGASEETQYF,TGTGCCAGCAGCTTGGGCGGGGCTAGTGAAGAGACCCAGTACTTC
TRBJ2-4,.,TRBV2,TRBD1,CASFTGGDANIQYF,TGTGCCAGCTTTACAGGGGGCGACGCAAACATTCAGTACTTC
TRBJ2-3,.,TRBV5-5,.,CASSSDYGGTDTQYF,TGTGCCAGCAGCTCCGACTACGGGGGCACAGATACGCAGTATTTT
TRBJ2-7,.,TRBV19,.,CASSLEGTYSPYEQYF,TGTGCCAGTAGTCTAGAGGGGACATACTCACCCTACGAGCAGTACTTC
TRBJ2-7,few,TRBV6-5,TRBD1,CASTRSQGGTYEQYF,TGTGCCAGCACCAGATCACAGGGGGGCACCTACGAGCAGTACTTC
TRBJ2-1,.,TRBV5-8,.,CASSLSGNEQFF,TGTGCCAGCAGCCTGTCGGGTAATGAGCAGTTCTTC
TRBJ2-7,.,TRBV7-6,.,CASSSLRASEYEQYF,TGTGCCAGCAGCTCACTGCGGGCTAGTGAGTACGAGCAGTACTTC
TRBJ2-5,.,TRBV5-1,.,CASSHQQGIETQYF,TGCGCCAGCAGCCATCAACAGGGTATCGAGACCCAGTACTTC
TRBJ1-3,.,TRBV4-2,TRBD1,CASSQGQGPGNTIYF,TGTGCCAGCAGCCAAGGACAGGGGCCCGGAAACACCATATATTTT
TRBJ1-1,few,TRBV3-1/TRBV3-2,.,CASSAFFGIEAFF,TGTGCCAGCAGCGCCTTTTTCGGGATTGAAGCTTTCTTT
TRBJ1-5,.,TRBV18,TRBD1,CASSEQQGANQPQHF,TGTGCCAGCTCAGAACAACAGGGGGCCAATCAGCCCCAGCATTTT
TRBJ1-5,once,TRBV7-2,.,CASSLRGGAGNQPQHF,TGTGCCAGCAGCTTAAGGGGGGGCGCGGGGAATCAGCCCCAGCATTTT
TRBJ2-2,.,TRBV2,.,CASRATDTGELFF,TGTGCCAGCAGGGCCACAGACACCGGGGAGCTGTTTTTT
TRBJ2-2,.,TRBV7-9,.,CASSLRGGRVGELFF,TGTGCCAGCAGCTTAAGAGGGGGTCGTGTCGGGGAGCTGTTTTTT
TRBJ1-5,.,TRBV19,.,CASSIDLGGQPQHF,TGTGCCAGTAGTATAGATCTGGGGGGTCAGCCCCAGCATTTT
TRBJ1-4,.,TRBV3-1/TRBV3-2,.,CASSQEPGASGKLFF,TGTGCCAGCAGCCAAGAACCAGGGGCGAGTGGAAAACTGTTTTTT
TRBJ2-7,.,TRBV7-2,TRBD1,CASARGTNEQYF,TGTGCCAGCGCCAGGGGGACAAACGAGCAGTACTTC
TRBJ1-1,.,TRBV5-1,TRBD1,CASSTVPGQGPDTEAFF,TGCGCCAGCAGCACCGTCCCGGGACAGGGACCCGACACTGAAGCTTTCTTT
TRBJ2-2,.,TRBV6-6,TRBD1,CASSYGTVSGELFF,TGTGCCAGCAGTTACGGGACAGTTTCCGGGGAGCTGTTTTTT
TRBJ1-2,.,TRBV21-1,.,CASSRRLRVGYGYTF,TGTGCCAGCAGCAGACGCCTCAGGGTTGGCTATGGCTACACCTTC
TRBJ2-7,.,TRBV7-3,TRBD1,CASSPRDSTRSSYEQYF,TGTGCCAGCAGCCCACGGGACAGCACTAGGAGCTCCTACGAGCAGTACTTC
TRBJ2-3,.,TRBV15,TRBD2,CATSSSGTRRPRDTQYF,TGTGCCACCAGCAGTTCCGGGACTAGAAGGCCCCGAGATACGCAGTATTTT
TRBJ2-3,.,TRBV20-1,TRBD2,CSASGLAGITDTQYF,TGCAGTGCGAGTGGACTAGCGGGGATCACAGATACGCAGTATTTT
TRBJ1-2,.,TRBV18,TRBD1,CASSATGDYGYTF,TGTGCCAGCTCAGCGACAGGGGACTATGGCTACACCTTC
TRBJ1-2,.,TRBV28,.,CASLGLWGTSYGYTF,TGTGCCAGCCTTGGACTCTGGGGAACCTCCTATGGCTACACCTTC
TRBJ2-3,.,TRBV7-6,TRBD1,CASSSGQGATDTQYF,TGTGCCAGCAGCTCTGGGCAGGGGGCGACAGATACGCAGTATTTT
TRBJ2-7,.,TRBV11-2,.,CASSLSLVLNQYEQYF,TGTGCCAGCAGCTTGAGTCTAGTCCTCAACCAGTACGAGCAGTACTTC
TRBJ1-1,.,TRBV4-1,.,CASSQDNRGTEAFF,TGCGCCAGCAGCCAAGACAATAGGGGTACTGAAGCTTTCTTT
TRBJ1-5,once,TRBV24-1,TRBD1,CATSDSTTGGMSQPQHF,TGTGCCACCAGTGATTCAACGACAGGGGGTATGAGTCAGCCCCAGCATTTT
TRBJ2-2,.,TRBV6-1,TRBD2,CASSEGGKNGELFF,TGTGCCAGCAGTGAGGGGGGGAAGAACGGGGAGCTGTTTTTT
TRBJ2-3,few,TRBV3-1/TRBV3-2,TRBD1,CASSQEGQGGDTQYF,TGTGCCAGCAGCCAAGAGGGACAGGGGGGAGATACGCAGTATTTT
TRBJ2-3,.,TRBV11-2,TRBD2,CASSNRLAGSTDTQYF,TGTGCCAGCAGCAACCGACTAGCGGGGAGCACAGATACGCAGTATTTT
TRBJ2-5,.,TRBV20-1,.,CSASSDQETQYF,TGCAGTGCTAGTTCAGACCAAGAGACCCAGTACTTC
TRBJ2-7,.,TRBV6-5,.,CASSLEGAIGEQYF,TGTGCCAGCTCTCTGGAGGGGGCGATAGGCGAGCAGTACTTC
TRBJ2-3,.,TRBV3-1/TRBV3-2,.,CASSPPGSTSLDTQYF,TGTGCCAGCAGCCCGCCCGGGAGCACCTCCCTAGATACGCAGTATTTT
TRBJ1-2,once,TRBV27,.,CASSFGRGHGYTF,TGTGCCAGCAGTTTCGGCAGGGGTCATGGCTACACCTTC
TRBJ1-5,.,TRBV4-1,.,CASSQDRSYQPQHF,TGCGCCAGCAGCCAAGACAGGTCCTATCAGCCCCAGCATTTT
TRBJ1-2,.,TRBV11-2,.,CASSSGGQTENTF,TGTGCCAGCAGCTCTGGTGGACAGACGGAAAACACCTTC
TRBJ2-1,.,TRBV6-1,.,CASSEQGGWNYEQFF,TGTGCCAGCAGTGAACAGGGTGGGTGGAACTATGAGCAGTTCTTC
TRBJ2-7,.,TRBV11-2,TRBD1,CASSFGTGAYEQYF,TGTGCCAGCAGCTTCGGGACAGGGGCCTACGAGCAGTACTTC
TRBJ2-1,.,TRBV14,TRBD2,CASSQVRTSGRAGHYNEQFF,TGTGCCAGCAGCCAAGTGAGGACTAGCGGGAGGGCCGGCCACTACAATGAGCAGTTCTTC
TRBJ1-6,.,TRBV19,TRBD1,CATGGTANSPLHF,TGTGCCACCGGAGGGACAGCTAATTCACCCCTCCACTTT
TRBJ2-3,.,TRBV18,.,CASSPNQDTQYF,TGTGCCAGCTCACCAAATCAGGATACGCAGTATTTT
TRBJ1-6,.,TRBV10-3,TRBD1,CAIGGQVEDSPLHF,TGTGCCATCGGAGGACAGGTCGAGGATTCACCCCTCCACTTT
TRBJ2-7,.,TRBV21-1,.,CASRGGGQGEAYEQYF,TGTGCCAGCAGAGGGGGTGGACAGGGTGAAGCCTACGAGCAGTACTTC
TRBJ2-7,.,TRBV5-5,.,CASSLIGTAYEQYF,TGTGCCAGCAGCTTGATCGGAACAGCCTACGAGCAGTACTTC
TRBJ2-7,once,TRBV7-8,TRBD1,CASSIRDRIYEQYF,TGTGCCAGCAGTATCCGGGACAGGATCTACGAGCAGTACTTC
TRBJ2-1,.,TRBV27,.,CASSFFLAGNEQFF,TGTGCCAGCAGTTTTTTCCTAGCAGGCAATGAGCAGTTCTTC